The 8 T cell receptor beta chains in this list originate from one sample, sequenced in a study of stem cell transplantation in POMP-related autoinflammatory disease. The protocol was immunoSEQ multiplex PCR, while the TCRdb copy is restricted to in-frame clones and leaves out a portion. The table has some 68,000 clones, approximately 91% seen once; the top ten hold more than 0.55%. This specimen was CD4+ T cells from PBMCs, taken after stem cell transplantation. The receptors shown here come from a human patient with POMP-related autoinflammation and immune dysregulation (PRAID). The graft donor may have contributed some T cells.

This chain joins TRBV29-1 and TRBJ2-7; tentatively, D is TRBD1 (5 bases). CDR1 and CDR2 (germline): SQVTM, ANQGSEA. The germline V and J ends were trimmed by 1 base and 3 bases, with 10 bases remaining between them. The CDR3 runs 13 residues. CDR3 sequence (DNA): TGCAGCGTTGAAGTGCAGGGCGTCTACGAGCAGTACTTC. Translated, it gives CSVEVQGVYEQYF.

The CDR3 protein is CASSPTGGSYEQYF. CDR3 DNA sequence: TGTGCCAGCAGCCCGACAGGCGGCTCCTACGAGCAGTACTTC. V gene TRBV28 combines with J gene TRBJ2-7; maybe TRBD1 (6 bases). Trimming shortened V by 6 bases and J by 0 bases, and 12 bases separated the two germline ends. CDR1 and CDR2 from the germline V gene are MDHEN and SYDVKM. The CDR3 sequence is 14 residues long.

The genes are TRBV12-3 or TRBV12-4 and TRBJ2-5, with no clear D. Deletions cut 3 bases from V and 5 bases from J, with 10 bases between. This CDR3 contains 13 residues. This CDR3 reads CASSFRSRETQYF. CDR3 sequence (DNA): TGTGCCAGCAGTTTTAGGTCCAGGGAGACCCAGTACTTC.

This rearrangement joins TRBV2 to TRBJ1-2; possible D gene TRBD1, 5 bases. From germline, CDR1 is SNHLY and CDR2 FYNNEI. The CDR3 has 15 amino acids. The ends were cut back, 0 bases at V and 7 bases at J, with 15 bases in the middle. The CDR3 nucleotides read TGTGCCAGCAGTGAAGCGCTTGGGGGGTTTGGTGGCTACACCTTC. Its translation is CASSEALGGFGGYTF.

The chain carries TRBV6-6 and TRBJ1-4; possibly TRBD1 for D (5 bases). This CDR3 has 15 residues. Trimming stripped 0 bases from V and 7 bases from J, with 12 bases between. From germline, CDR1 is MNHNY and CDR2 SVGAGI (reference sequence). CDR3 DNA sequence: TGTGCCAGCAGTTACTCGAGGCAGGGAATTGAAAAACTGTTTTTT. Amino acid sequence: CASSYSRQGIEKLFF.

CDR3 region: CASSLDRGKYNEQFF. For the CDR3, the DNA is TGCGCCAGCAGCTTGGACAGGGGGAAATACAATGAGCAGTTCTTC. This sequence joins TRBV5-1 and TRBJ2-1, with 8 bases that match TRBD1. The CDR3 covers 15 residues. The trim removed 0 bases at V and 4 bases at J, leaving 3 bases unmatched. CDR1 is SGHRS, CDR2 YFSETQ, per germline.

This clone was observed once. The V and J genes are TRBV28 and TRBJ1-2; 8 bases fit TRBD1. V trimming: 5 bases; J trimming: 6 bases; junction bases outside the gene matches: 2. This CDR3 contains 12 residues. CDR1 and CDR2 (germline): MDHEN, SYDVKM. CDR3 DNA sequence: TGTGCCAGCAGTATACAGGGGGATGGCTACACCTTC. Protein sequence: CASSIQGDGYTF.

The chain couples TRBV13 to TRBJ1-3; weak D call: TRBD1 (5 bases). This CDR3 has 16 amino acids. Germline CDR1 reads PRHDT; CDR2 reads FYEKMQ (reference sequence). With 5 bases removed from V and 2 bases from J, the gap between germline ends came to 16 bases. CDR3 bases: TGTGCCAGCAGCCGCTGGGACCTTCGGCCTGGAAACACCATATATTTT. Protein sequence: CASSRWDLRPGNTIYF.